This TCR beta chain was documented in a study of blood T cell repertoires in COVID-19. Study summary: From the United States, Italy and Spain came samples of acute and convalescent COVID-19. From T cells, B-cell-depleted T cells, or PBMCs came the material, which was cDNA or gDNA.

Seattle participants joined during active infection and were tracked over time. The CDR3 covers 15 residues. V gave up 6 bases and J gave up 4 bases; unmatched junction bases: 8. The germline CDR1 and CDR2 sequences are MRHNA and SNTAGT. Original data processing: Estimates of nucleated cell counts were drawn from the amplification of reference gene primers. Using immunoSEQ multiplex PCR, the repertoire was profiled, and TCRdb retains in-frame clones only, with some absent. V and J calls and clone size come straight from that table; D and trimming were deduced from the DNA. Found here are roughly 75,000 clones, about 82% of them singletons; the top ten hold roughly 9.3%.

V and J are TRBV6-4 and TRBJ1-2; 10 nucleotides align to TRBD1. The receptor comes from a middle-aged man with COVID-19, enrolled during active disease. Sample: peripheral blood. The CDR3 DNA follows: TGTGCCAGCAGCGAGACAGGGGGCGAGGGCTATGGCTACACCTTC. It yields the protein CASSETGGEGYGYTF.